The rows below give T cell receptor beta chains drawn from one sample of a study of T cells in Graves' hyperthyroidism and ophthalmopathy. TCRdb redid the calling of the multiplex PCR reads with MiXCR, one entry per CDR3 protein. The profile shows roughly 800,000 distinct CDR3 sequences, around 39% of them singletons. Source material: blood. The receptor source for this set is a man younger than 35 with Graves' hyperthyroidism. Each CDR3 is given without its conserved first and last residue.

cdr3_length j_call v_call cdr3_aa
11 TRBJ2-5 TRBV29-1 SLVTGDQETQY
12 TRBJ2-7 TRBV7-2 ASSLVSSGNEQY
11 TRBJ1-5 TRBV5-6 AWSFPGGQPQH
14 TRBJ2-7 TRBV5-6 ASSLEVGSALYEQY
11 TRBJ1-1 TRBV29-1 SVEEDEGLLAF
12 TRBJ2-2 TRBV29-1 SVEGGAVSGELF
15 TRBJ2-7 TRBV10-3 AISQRTGREGSYEQY
13 TRBJ1-6 TRBV7-2 ASSSPVSYNSPLH
11 TRBJ1-1 TRBV7-9 ASVQGAYTEAF
12 TRBJ2-5 TRBV29-1 SVSVGLVQETQY
12 TRBJ1-2 TRBV2 ASSQGGLTGGYT
12 TRBJ1-1 TRBV29-1 SVDEGYGLSEAF
13 TRBJ1-5 TRBV10-3 AISGGRRSDQPQH
11 TRBJ2-7 TRBV5-1 ASRDDSPTEQY
10 TRBJ1-1 TRBV6-1 ASREIDTEAF
14 TRBJ1-1 TRBV5-1 ASSKGGPRGDTEAF
12 TRBJ1-5 TRBV20-1 SARAGGLNQPQH
15 TRBJ1-1 TRBV7-6 ASSSVPGQGRGTEAF
13 TRBJ1-3 TRBV2 ASSSGQGPGNTIY
12 TRBJ2-7 TRBV7-3 ASSLNGLPGEQY
12 TRBJ1-4 TRBV20-1 SALGAGRDEKLF
12 TRBJ1-2 TRBV4-2 ASSQDRTGGGYT
12 TRBJ1-1 TRBV10-3 ASSYSPKNTEAF
13 TRBJ1-1 TRBV7-2 ASSLGAPWGTEAF
12 TRBJ1-3 TRBV7-2 ASSPGGVRNTIY
11 TRBJ2-2 TRBV6-1 ASRWVNTGELF
13 TRBJ1-2 TRBV7-9 ASNEDRGITGGYT
14 TRBJ1-5 TRBV10-3 AISELPGYSNQPQH
14 TRBJ2-5 TRBV9 ASSTSGTGLQETQY
12 TRBJ2-5 TRBV4-1 ASSQEFAQETQY
11 TRBJ1-5 TRBV24-1 ATSESVSQPQH
13 TRBJ2-2 TRBV5-1 ASSFGTGFHGELF
12 TRBJ1-1 TRBV6-6 ASSITGMPWEAF
14 TRBJ2-5 TRBV24-1 ATSDSSTAWEETQY
12 TRBJ2-1 TRBV29-1 SVEGSDRINEQF
14 TRBJ1-5 TRBV19 ASRRTAGESNQPQH
11 TRBJ1-1 TRBV7-9 ASSIFGGTEAF
13 TRBJ2-7 TRBV5-1 ASSLGMTGAYEQY
10 TRBJ1-1 TRBV2 ARRVSGTEAF
15 TRBJ1-2 TRBV2 ASRPPPQGPANYGYT
13 TRBJ2-7 TRBV7-8 ASSFLLASTYEQY
12 TRBJ1-6 TRBV7-2 ASSPEPGRSPLH
14 TRBJ2-2 TRBV5-4 ASSLRGRGGTGELF
8 TRBJ1-3 TRBV19 ASRPNTIY
13 TRBJ1-2 TRBV12-3/TRBV12-4 ASSLARQGADGYT
12 TRBJ1-2 TRBV20-1 SADPDGANYGYT